The 3 T cell receptor beta chains below all came from one sample that was sequenced in a study of blood T cell repertoires in COVID-19. Here immunoSEQ multiplex PCR was the method, and the copy in TCRdb shows in-frame clones only, minus some. The data contain roughly 330,000 clones, 88% of them singletons. The sequenced material came from peripheral blood. The receptors were gathered from a woman aged 50 to 60 with active or convalescent COVID-19.

The chain joins TRBV6-1 to TRBJ2-1; perhaps TRBD1 as D (6 bases). The CDR3 length is 16 residues. V gave up 2 bases and J gave up 3 bases, with 14 bases separating them. Germline V gives CDR1 MNHNS, CDR2 SASEGT. Written as DNA, the CDR3 is TGTGCCAGCAGTGAAAAAGGACAGCCCCTCTACAATGAGCAGTTCTTC. Translated: CASSEKGQPLYNEQFF.

V gene TRBV6-5 combines with J gene TRBJ2-2; the match to TRBD2 covers 10 bases. The V gene's germline CDR1 is MNHEY and CDR2 SVGAGI. The CDR3 loop spans 14 amino acids. V trimming: 7 bases; J trimming: 2 bases; junction bases outside the gene matches: 1. The CDR3 protein is CASIAGGNTGELFF. The CDR3 coding sequence is TGTGCCAGCATAGCGGGGGGCAACACCGGGGAGCTGTTTTTT.

V gene TRBV4-3 combines with J gene TRBJ2-4, with TRBD2 matching 16 bases. The trim removed 4 bases at V and 5 bases at J, leaving 8 bases unmatched. The CDR3 runs to 18 residues. CDR1 is LGHNA and CDR2 is YSLEER in the germline V gene. CDR3 DNA: TGCGCCAGCAGCCCGGGACTAGCGGGAGGGCCCGGAGAAAACATTCAGTACTTC. As protein: CASSPGLAGGPGENIQYF.